This entry lists 23 T cell receptor beta chains sequenced from one sample in a study of T cells in Graves' hyperthyroidism and ophthalmopathy. Template material for amplifying TCR beta CDR3 regions consisted of RNA transcripts. Using the HTBI primer set, a first-round RT-PCR was run on the TCR CDR3. TCRdb fed the multiplex PCR reads into MiXCR, producing one record per CDR3 protein. The repertoire holds under 650,000 distinct CDR3 sequences, 15% to 20% seen once, with about 3.8% in the top ten. The sample consisted of blood. These receptors were obtained from a woman between 25 and 40 years old with Graves' hyperthyroidism.

This clonotype came up many times. V is TRBV29-1 and J is TRBJ2-7, with D tentatively TRBD1 or TRBD2 (5 bases each). V was shortened by 0 bases and J by 2 bases, with 11 bases between the two germline ends. Germline-derived CDR1 and CDR2 are SQVTM and ANQGSEA. CDR3 length: 14 residues. This CDR3 is CSVEDAGSPYEQYF. CDR3 in DNA: TGCAGCGTTGAAGATGCAGGGAGCCCCTACGAGCAGTACTTC.

This clonotype has at least ten counts. The rearrangement links TRBV5-1 to TRBJ2-3, with 8 bases matching TRBD2. V trimming: 0 bases; J trimming: 2 bases; junction bases outside the gene matches: 11. This CDR3 region has 18 residues. Per the germline V gene, CDR1 is SGHRS and CDR2 is YFSETQ. CDR3 sequence reads: CASSLGYRSSGVTDTQYF. Written as DNA, the CDR3 is TGCGCCAGCAGCTTGGGTTACCGTAGTAGCGGGGTCACAGATACGCAGTATTTT.

This clonotype was detected ten times or more. The CDR3 loop is CASSPGTGQHQPQHF. CDR3 bases: TGTGCCAGCAGTCCTGGGACAGGCCAACATCAGCCCCAGCATTTT. This rearrangement joins TRBV12-3 or TRBV12-4 to TRBJ1-5; 8 nucleotides align to TRBD1. The CDR3 totals 15 residues. J lost 5 bases, V lost 5 bases, and 8 bases had no gene match.

J is TRBJ2-2 and V is TRBV6-1, with TRBD1 matching over 8 bases. The CDR3 covers 14 residues. Germline V gene data show CDR1 as MNHNS and CDR2 as SASEGT. Trimming removed 6 bases from V and 6 bases from J; junction bases left unmatched: 6. The CDR3 reads CASRRQGLAGELFF. CDR3 DNA sequence: TGTGCCAGCAGGCGACAGGGGCTCGCCGGGGAGCTGTTTTTT.

This clonotype was observed many times. The V call is TRBV19, the J call TRBJ2-7; tentative D call: TRBD2 (6 bases). Trimming cost V 3 bases and J 3 bases, with 6 bases left between them. The CDR3 spans 12 residues. Germline-derived CDR1 and CDR2 are LNHDA and SQIVND (reference sequence). DNA for the CDR3: TGTGCCAGTAGTATGGAGGGCTACGAGCAGTACTTC. Translated, it gives CASSMEGYEQYF.

This clonotype was seen repeatedly, ten times or more. V gene TRBV28 combines with J gene TRBJ2-3; 9 nucleotides align to TRBD1. Germline V gene data show CDR1 as MDHEN and CDR2 as SYDVKM. The CDR3 totals 14 residues. Trimming took 5 bases from V and 4 from J; bases not matched to a gene: 4. The CDR3, as DNA: TGTGCCAGCAGTCGTGGGGACAGGGCAGATACGCAGTATTTT. The encoded protein is CASSRGDRADTQYF. The whole variable domain, remainder taken from reference TRBV28 and TRBJ2-3, is DVKVTQSSRYLVKRTGEKVFLECVQDMDHENMFWYRQDPGLGLRLIYFSYDVKMKEKGDIPEGYSVSREKKERFSLILESASTNQTSMYLCASSRGDRADTQYFGPGTRLTVL.

This clonotype was seen repeatedly, ten times or more. The rearrangement uses TRBV6-5 and TRBJ1-4, with TRBD1 as a possible D gene (6 bases). V lost 0 bases to trimming and J lost 4 bases, with 12 bases between them. The CDR3 runs 16 residues. CDR1 is MNHEY and CDR2 is SVGAGI in the germline V gene. As DNA, the CDR3 is TGTGCCAGCAGTTACTCGTTTAAGGGGGGTAATGAAAAACTGTTTTTT. Encoded protein: CASSYSFKGGNEKLFF.

The sample holds many counts of this clonotype. The chain couples TRBV6-1 to TRBJ2-3; 9 bases are a match to TRBD1. The CDR3 totals 14 residues. The germline V gene has CDR1 MNHNS and CDR2 SASEGT. The J segment lost 2 bases and the V segment lost 5 bases, leaving 2 bases of the junction unmatched. CDR3 coding DNA: TGTGCCAGCAGTTGGGACAGGGCCACAGATACGCAGTATTTT. Translated, it gives CASSWDRATDTQYF.

V gene TRBV5-1 combines with J gene TRBJ2-7; the match to TRBD2 covers 9 bases. The CDR3 is 15 amino acids. V dropped 5 bases and J dropped 2; count of bases not matched to a gene: 8. Per germline, CDR1 SGHRS and CDR2 YFSETQ. CDR3 sequence reads: CASSRSSGETYEQYF. The CDR3 DNA reads TGCGCCAGCAGTCGTTCTAGCGGGGAAACCTACGAGCAGTACTTC.

This clonotype was seen a few times. This chain connects TRBV11-2 to TRBJ2-1, with 12 bases identical to TRBD2. The CDR3 has 16 residues. Germline V gives CDR1 SGHAT, CDR2 FQNNGV. V was clipped by 5 bases and J by 5 bases; unmatched bases: 7. Here the CDR3 DNA reads TGTGCCAGCAGCCGCCCGACTAGCGGGAGAGACAATGAGCAGTTCTTC. It specifies CASSRPTSGRDNEQFF. The whole variable domain, remainder taken from reference TRBV11-2 and TRBJ2-1, is EAGVAQSPRYKIIEKRQSVAFWCNPISGHATLYWYQQILGQGPKLLIQFQNNGVVDDSQLPKDRFSAERLKGVDSTLKIQPAKLEDSAVYLCASSRPTSGRDNEQFFGPGTRLTVL.

This chain joins TRBV7-3 and TRBJ2-1; no firm D call. This CDR3 has 16 amino acids. The V end was cut by 2 bases, the J end by 0 bases, with 11 bases between. Germline lookup yields CDR1 SGHTA and CDR2 FQGTGA. For the CDR3, the DNA is TGTGCCAGCAGCTTATACGGCTCTTCCTCCTACAATGAGCAGTTCTTC. Its protein product is CASSLYGSSSYNEQFF.

This clonotype appeared many times. The V call is TRBV6-1, the J call TRBJ2-7; 8 nucleotides match TRBD2. The CDR3 is made up of 16 amino acids. The V and J ends lost 3 bases and 3 bases, in that order; junction bases with no gene match: 10. The germline V gene encodes CDR1 MNHNS and CDR2 SASEGT. The CDR3 loop is CASSDGLAPSYYEQYF. CDR3 nucleotide sequence: TGTGCCAGCAGTGATGGACTAGCCCCGAGCTACTACGAGCAGTACTTC.

The chain links TRBV4-1 to TRBJ2-7; 11 bases map to TRBD2. CDR3 length equals 19 residues. CDR1 MGHRA and CDR2 YSYEKL come from the germline V gene. V lost 1 base and J lost 3; bases outside the gene matches: 14. The CDR3 DNA reads TGCGCCAGCAGCCAAGTATGGTCTAGCGGGAGGACCTGGGGCTACGAGCAGTACTTC. It yields the protein CASSQVWSSGRTWGYEQYF.

This clonotype appeared many times. The V gene is TRBV2, the J gene TRBJ2-1; 9 bases map to TRBD2. Germline V gene sequence: CDR1 SNHLY, CDR2 FYNNEI. Trimming removed 5 bases from V and 8 bases from J; junction bases left unmatched: 10. The CDR3 consists of 15 residues. The CDR3 is CASSPYLAGADEQFF. CDR3 DNA: TGTGCCAGCAGTCCGTACTTAGCGGGAGCGGATGAGCAGTTCTTC.

This clonotype was detected ten times or more. The chain carries TRBV11-2 and TRBJ2-7; weak D call: TRBD2 (6 bases). V was pared by 2 bases and J by 5 bases, with 19 bases between. The CDR3 is made up of 16 amino acids. CDR1 is SGHAT, CDR2 FQNNGV, per germline. This chain's CDR3 is CASSLTGLARNDEQYF. CDR3 bases: TGTGCCAGCAGCTTAACGGGGCTAGCGAGAAATGACGAGCAGTACTTC.

This clonotype was seen at least ten times. The rearrangement links TRBV7-9 to TRBJ2-7; TRBD2 matches at 9 bases. This CDR3 has 14 amino acids. With V trimmed by 7 bases and J by 4 bases, 8 bases remained unmatched. Germline CDR1 reads SEHNR; CDR2 reads FQNEAQ (reference sequence). In nucleotides, the CDR3 is TGTGCCAGCACCGAACCGACTAGCGGTTACGAGCAGTACTTC. As protein: CASTEPTSGYEQYF.

This clonotype was counted a few times. The chain joins TRBV5-1 to TRBJ2-7; 10 bases match TRBD2. There are 16 residues in the CDR3. V was pared by 0 bases and J by 6 bases, with 9 bases of the junction left unmatched. The germline V gene has CDR1 SGHRS and CDR2 YFSETQ. This CDR3 is CASSLEPAGGPSEQYF. The CDR3 DNA reads TGCGCCAGCAGCTTGGAGCCAGCGGGAGGGCCGTCCGAGCAGTACTTC.

This clonotype was counted ten times or more. This rearrangement joins TRBV6-5 to TRBJ1-1; D may be TRBD1 (5 bases). The CDR3 spans 14 residues. CDR1 and CDR2 from the germline V gene are MNHEY and SVGAGI. V lost 0 bases and J 3 bases, leaving 8 bases between the germline ends. The CDR3 DNA reads as TGTGCCAGCAGTTACTCTGGGGGGTACACTGAAGCTTTCTTT. As protein: CASSYSGGYTEAFF.

This clonotype was counted a few times. The chain joins TRBV19 to TRBJ1-5; no firm D call. The CDR3 is 15 amino acids. Trimming took 1 base from V and 4 from J, leaving 11 bases between them. CDR1 and CDR2 from the germline V gene are LNHDA and SQIVND (reference sequence). The CDR3 nucleotides read TGTGCCAGTAGTATAGTCACACCTCTTAATCAGCCCCAGCATTTT. It translates to CASSIVTPLNQPQHF.

This rearrangement joins TRBV5-6 to TRBJ1-1; perhaps TRBD1 as D (6 bases). Germline CDR1 and CDR2: SGHDT and YYEEEE. The length of the CDR3 is 14 residues. Trimming removed 4 bases from V and 2 bases from J, with 12 bases in between. CDR3 residues: CASSRTGRNTEAFF. The CDR3 DNA reads as TGTGCCAGCAGCCGTACAGGGCGCAACACTGAAGCTTTCTTT.

This chain connects TRBV28 to TRBJ1-3; TRBD1 matches at 8 bases. Germline CDR1 is MDHEN and CDR2 is SYDVKM. The CDR3 extends over 14 amino acids. Unmatched junction bases numbered 6, after V lost 6 bases and J lost 5 bases. CDR3 DNA sequence: TGTGCCAGCAGCCCGGGACAGGCCCGAAACACCATATATTTT. Its translation is CASSPGQARNTIYF.

This clonotype was seen ten or more times. The genes are TRBV20-1 and TRBJ1-5; 7 nucleotides line up with TRBD1. Germline lookup yields CDR1 DFQATT and CDR2 SNEGSKA (reference sequence). Unmatched junction bases numbered 5, after V lost 2 bases and J lost 4 bases. The CDR3 runs to 14 residues. The CDR3 is CSARNGTANQPQHF. The CDR3 nucleotides read TGCAGTGCTAGAAACGGGACAGCAAATCAGCCCCAGCATTTT.

This clonotype was detected a few times. The chain uses TRBV20-1 and TRBJ1-5, with a possible D match to TRBD1 (6 bases). CDR3 length: 15 amino acids. V dropped 1 base and J dropped 6 bases, with 16 bases sitting between them. Germline V gene data show CDR1 as DFQATT and CDR2 as SNEGSKA (reference sequence). CDR3 sequence (DNA): TGCAGTGCTAGAGGGCCCCAGGGGCCTGGTCAGCCCCAGCATTTT. Translating it yields CSARGPQGPGQPQHF.